This is a list of T cell receptor beta chains from one sample in a study of monozygotic twins with cystic fibrosis. Generated by immunoSEQ multiplex PCR, the TCRdb table keeps only in-frame clones and is missing some. The sample contains more than 30,000 clones, roughly 96% of which appear only once. The sequenced sample was blood. Every receptor here comes from a girl aged 2 to 9 with cystic fibrosis. Each CDR3 is given with its conserved first and last residue. D genes are given only for firm matches. Clone size appears in some rows only: once, few, many, or a class for an expanded clone.

TRBJ2-3 | NA | TRBV5-4 | TRBD2 | CASSLWTSGSADTQYF | TGTGCCAGCAGCCTATGGACTAGCGGGAGTGCAGATACGCAGTATTTT
TRBJ2-3 | NA | TRBV5-8 | NA | CASSHREPVMSTDTQYF | TGTGCCAGCAGCCACAGAGAGCCCGTCATGAGCACAGATACGCAGTATTTT
TRBJ1-1 | NA | TRBV5-1 | TRBD1 | CASSTGQGTNTEAFF | TGCGCCAGCAGCACGGGACAGGGGACGAACACTGAAGCTTTCTTT
TRBJ2-1 | NA | TRBV29-1 | TRBD2 | CSVEGGTSGSPNEQFF | TGCAGCGTTGAAGGTGGGACTAGCGGGAGTCCCAATGAGCAGTTCTTC
TRBJ2-7 | NA | TRBV5-6 | NA | CASSPQGNEQYF | TGTGCCAGCAGCCCCCAGGGCAACGAGCAGTACTTC
TRBJ1-4 | NA | TRBV6-5 | NA | CASSLQSRRGEKLFF | TGTGCCAGCAGTCTACAGTCTCGGAGGGGAGAAAAACTGTTTTTT
TRBJ1-1 | NA | TRBV30 | NA | CAWRAGLQNTEAFF | TGTGCCTGGAGGGCGGGACTCCAGAACACTGAAGCTTTCTTT
TRBJ1-3 | NA | TRBV30 | NA | CAWSVRVGRNTIYF | TGTGCCTGGAGTGTACGGGTGGGGAGAAACACCATATATTTT
TRBJ2-7 | NA | TRBV27 | NA | CASSLRFGYEQYF | TGTGCCAGCAGTTTAAGGTTCGGGTACGAGCAGTACTTC
TRBJ2-5 | once | TRBV13 | NA | CASSLSLGETQYF | TGTGCCAGCAGCTTAAGCTTGGGGGAGACCCAGTACTTC
TRBJ2-7 | NA | TRBV10-3 | TRBD2 | CAISNRGAYEQYF | TGTGCCATCAGTAACCGGGGGGCCTACGAGCAGTACTTC
TRBJ1-1 | NA | TRBV4-1 | NA | CASSQGRQTNTEAFF | TGCGCCAGCAGCCAAGGTCGGCAAACGAACACTGAAGCTTTCTTT
TRBJ1-4 | NA | TRBV10-3 | TRBD1 | CAIRGTVNEKLFF | TGTGCCATCAGGGGGACAGTGAATGAAAAACTGTTTTTT
TRBJ1-1 | NA | TRBV7-2 | NA | CASSYGPGSNTEAFF | TGTGCCAGCAGCTATGGACCGGGGTCCAACACTGAAGCTTTCTTT
TRBJ2-2 | NA | TRBV5-1 | NA | CASSSPYTGELFF | TGCGCCAGCAGCTCGCCTTACACCGGGGAGCTGTTTTTT
TRBJ1-2 | once | TRBV9 | NA | CASRQGWGDYGYTF | TGTGCCAGCAGGCAGGGTTGGGGAGACTATGGCTACACCTTC
TRBJ1-3 | NA | TRBV5-1 | NA | CASSFGNSGNTIYF | TGCGCCAGCAGCTTCGGGAACTCTGGAAACACCATATATTTT
TRBJ2-7 | NA | TRBV7-9 | NA | CASSLVGSSGEQYF | TGTGCCAGCAGCTTAGTCGGGTCCTCGGGAGAGCAGTACTTC
TRBJ1-2 | NA | TRBV15 | NA | CATSKGGAVSNYGYTF | TGTGCCACCAGCAAAGGGGGAGCCGTTTCAAACTATGGCTACACCTTC
TRBJ2-1 | NA | TRBV5-1 | NA | CASSRTTSSSYNEQFF | TGCGCCAGCAGCAGAACTACCTCAAGCTCCTACAATGAGCAGTTCTTC
TRBJ1-1 | NA | TRBV5-4 | NA | CASSLDRNVLNTEAFF | TGTGCCAGCAGCTTGGATCGGAATGTATTGAACACTGAAGCTTTCTTT
TRBJ1-1 | NA | TRBV29-1 | NA | CSGGGLLNTEAFF | TGCAGCGGGGGGGGACTCTTGAACACTGAAGCTTTCTTT
TRBJ2-5 | NA | TRBV25-1 | TRBD1 | CASSLSPGQEETQYF | TGTGCCAGCAGTCTATCCCCGGGACAGGAAGAGACCCAGTACTTC
TRBJ2-2 | NA | TRBV7-9 | NA | CASSYGLNGELFF | TGTGCCAGCAGCTACGGACTAAACGGGGAGCTGTTTTTT
TRBJ2-7 | NA | TRBV6-1 | TRBD1 | CASSEEAGGSYEQYF | TGTGCCAGCAGTGAAGAAGCAGGGGGATCCTACGAGCAGTACTTC
TRBJ1-1 | NA | TRBV30 | NA | CAWSPPGLSNTEAFF | TGTGCCTGGAGTCCACCGGGACTTTCGAACACTGAAGCTTTCTTT
TRBJ2-7 | NA | TRBV27 | NA | CASSFGRNYEQYF | TGTGCCAGCAGTTTCGGACGGAACTACGAGCAGTACTTC
TRBJ1-5 | NA | TRBV6-1 | TRBD1 | CASRGQLLNQPQHF | TGTGCCAGCAGGGGACAGCTTCTAAATCAGCCCCAGCATTTT
TRBJ1-1 | NA | TRBV20-1 | NA | CSAKGPEAFF | TGCAGTGCCAAGGGCCCTGAAGCTTTCTTT
TRBJ2-5 | NA | TRBV6-5 | TRBD2 | CASSYRTSGRVTQYF | TGTGCCAGCAGTTACCGGACTAGCGGGAGGGTTACCCAGTACTTC
TRBJ1-5 | NA | TRBV4-1 | NA | CASSQELTGIQPQHF | TGCGCCAGCAGCCAAGAGTTAACGGGTATTCAGCCCCAGCATTTT
TRBJ1-1 | NA | TRBV6-6 | NA | CASSAVLFNRGTEAFF | TGTGCCAGCAGCGCAGTCCTCTTCAACCGGGGCACTGAAGCTTTCTTT
TRBJ1-2 | NA | TRBV9 | NA | CASSDPKITTGQPYGYTF | TGTGCCAGCAGCGACCCCAAGATTACGACAGGCCAACCCTATGGCTACACCTTC
TRBJ1-1 | NA | TRBV10-3 | NA | CAISTGSLVEAFF | TGTGCCATCAGTACCGGGTCGCTCGTGGAAGCTTTCTTT
TRBJ1-1 | NA | TRBV5-4 | NA | CASSLGPRLNTEAFF | TGTGCCAGCAGCTTGGGGCCGCGCTTGAACACTGAAGCTTTCTTT
TRBJ2-1 | NA | TRBV9 | NA | CASSPRTGGGEQFF | TGTGCCAGCAGCCCAAGGACTGGGGGAGGTGAGCAGTTCTTC
TRBJ2-7 | NA | TRBV7-2 | TRBD2 | CASSLEGLVTHEQYF | TGTGCCAGCAGCTTGGAGGGACTAGTCACTCACGAGCAGTACTTC
TRBJ1-1 | NA | TRBV19 | NA | CASSIMDEAFF | TGTGCCAGTAGTATTATGGATGAAGCTTTCTTT
TRBJ1-2 | NA | TRBV5-4 | NA | CASSLRTDLYGYTF | TGTGCCAGCAGCTTGCGGACAGACCTTTATGGCTACACCTTC
TRBJ2-5 | NA | TRBV2 | NA | CASSEGDSQETQYF | TGTGCCAGCAGTGAAGGAGATTCACAAGAGACCCAGTACTTC
TRBJ2-1 | NA | TRBV7-7 | NA | CASSLSRVNEQFF | TGTGCTAGCAGCCTCAGCAGGGTCAATGAGCAGTTCTTC
TRBJ1-2 | NA | TRBV7-9 | NA | CASSSPTDDNGYTF | TGTGCCAGCAGCTCCCCGACGGATGATAATGGCTACACCTTC
TRBJ2-7 | NA | TRBV2 | NA | CASSGQTSYEQYF | TGTGCCAGCAGTGGACAGACCTCCTACGAGCAGTACTTC